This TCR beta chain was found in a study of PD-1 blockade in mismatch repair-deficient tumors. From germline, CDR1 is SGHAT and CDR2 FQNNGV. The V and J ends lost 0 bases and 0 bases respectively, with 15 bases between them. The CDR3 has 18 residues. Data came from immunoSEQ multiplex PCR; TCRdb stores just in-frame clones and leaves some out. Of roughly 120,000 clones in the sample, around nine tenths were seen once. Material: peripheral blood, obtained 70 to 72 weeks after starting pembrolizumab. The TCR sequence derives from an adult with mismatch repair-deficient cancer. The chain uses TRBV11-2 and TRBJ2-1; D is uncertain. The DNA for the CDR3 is TGTGCCAGCAGCTTAGATGTAGTAGCAAAGAGCTCCTACAATGAGCAGTTCTTC. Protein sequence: CASSLDVVAKSSYNEQFF. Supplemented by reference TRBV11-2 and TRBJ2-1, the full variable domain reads EAGVAQSPRYKIIEKRQSVAFWCNPISGHATLYWYQQILGQGPKLLIQFQNNGVVDDSQLPKDRFSAERLKGVDSTLKIQPAKLEDSAVYLCASSLDVVAKSSYNEQFFGPGTRLTVL.